The rows below give T cell receptor beta chains drawn from one sample of a study of CD8 T cells in Susac syndrome. Via MiXCR, TCRdb re-called the immunoSEQ multiplex PCR reads, giving one row per CDR3 protein. The data contain about 200,000 distinct CDR3 sequences, 90% to 95% of them singletons. The sequenced material came from CD4+ T cells from PBMCs. Receptors were obtained from a human donor with Susac syndrome. The CDR3 runs from the conserved cysteine through the conserved F or W. A D gene is named only where the DNA matches it firmly. Rows give clone size only sometimes, using once, few, many, or a class for an expanded clone.

d_gene	v_gene	j_gene	abundance	CDR3nt	CDR3aa
TRBD2	TRBV2	TRBJ2-3	-	TGTGCCAGTTTAGCGGGGGTTTTGGCAGTTACGCAGTATTTT	CASLAGVLAVTQYF
TRBD2	TRBV10-2	TRBJ2-5	-	TGCGCCAGCAGCCCGGGACTAGCGGTACAAGAGACCCAGTACTTC	CASSPGLAVQETQYF
TRBD1	TRBV18	TRBJ2-4	-	TGTGCCAGCTCACCAGGGACAGAACTAGGGAACATTCAGTACTTC	CASSPGTELGNIQYF
-	TRBV11-3	TRBJ2-1	-	TGTGCCAGCAGCTCCCGGCGGGGGCACGATGAGCAGTTCTTC	CASSSRRGHDEQFF
-	TRBV15	TRBJ1-1	-	TGTGCCACCAGCAGAGATGGGGCGTTAACCACTGAAGCTTTCTTT	CATSRDGALTTEAFF
TRBD1	TRBV20-1	TRBJ1-5	-	TGCAGTGCTAGAGCAGGGGGCCTCCAAGGCAGCAATCAGCCCCAGCATTTT	CSARAGGLQGSNQPQHF
TRBD2	TRBV4-1	TRBJ2-1	-	TGCGCCAGCAGCCAAATTAGCGGGCCTTCCTACAATGAGCAGTTCTTC	CASSQISGPSYNEQFF
TRBD2	TRBV29-1	TRBJ2-1	-	TGCAGCGTCCTCGGGGGACTAGCGGGAGCTTTTGAGCAGTTCTTC	CSVLGGLAGAFEQFF
-	TRBV3-1	TRBJ1-5	-	TGTGCCAGCAGCCAAGGGACGAATCAGCCCCAGCATTTT	CASSQGTNQPQHF
-	TRBV7-2	TRBJ2-5	-	TGTGCCAGCCACCAAGGGGGGGTTGAGACCCAGTACTTC	CASHQGGVETQYF
-	TRBV29-1	TRBJ1-1	-	TGCAGCGCTGCCCCGGAGTGGGGGAACACTGAAGCTTTCTTT	CSAAPEWGNTEAFF
TRBD1	TRBV6-1	TRBJ2-1	-	TGTGCCAGCACCAGGGACAGAGGGTTCTACAATGAGCAGTTCTTC	CASTRDRGFYNEQFF
TRBD2	TRBV20-1	TRBJ2-7	-	TGCAGTGCTAGACCGACGGGACTAGCGACCCACGAGCAGTACTTC	CSARPTGLATHEQYF
TRBD2	TRBV12-3/TRBV12-4	TRBJ2-1	-	TGTGCCAGCAGCCGAAAAAGCGGGAGGGCCTTTTATGAGCAGTTCTTC	CASSRKSGRAFYEQFF
-	TRBV12-3/TRBV12-4	TRBJ1-1	-	TGTGCCAGCAGTTTAGCAGGTGCGACACTGGAAGCTTTCTTT	CASSLAGATLEAFF
-	TRBV4-1	TRBJ2-3	-	TGCGCCAGCAGCCCCCACGGCTTGGTCACAGATACGCAGTATTTT	CASSPHGLVTDTQYF
-	TRBV12-3/TRBV12-4	TRBJ2-6	-	TGTGCCAGCAGTGCGGCTGGGGCCAACGTCCTGACTTTC	CASSAAGANVLTF
TRBD2	TRBV11-3	TRBJ2-1	-	TGTGCCAGCAGCTTCGCTAGCGGGGGTTACAATGAGCAGTTCTTC	CASSFASGGYNEQFF
TRBD1	TRBV28	TRBJ2-3	-	TGTGCCAGCATCTCAGACAGGGTCTTGGATACGCAGTATTTT	CASISDRVLDTQYF
TRBD1	TRBV6-5	TRBJ2-5	-	TGTGCCAGCAGACACGGGACAGACCAAGAGACCCAGTACTTC	CASRHGTDQETQYF
TRBD2	TRBV5-8	TRBJ2-7	-	TGTGCCAGCACCGTAGCGGGAGGGCCCTACGAGCAGTACTTC	CASTVAGGPYEQYF
-	TRBV4-1	TRBJ1-3	-	TGCGCCAGCAGCCAAGGTTGGGGGGCAGGAAACACCATATATTTT	CASSQGWGAGNTIYF
TRBD1	TRBV15	TRBJ2-1	-	TGTGCCACCAGCAGAGATAAAAAACAGGGGAGTGAGCAGTTCTTC	CATSRDKKQGSEQFF
TRBD2	TRBV20-1	TRBJ2-7	-	TGCAGTGCTAGAGTAACTAGCGGGTACTACGAGCAGTACTTC	CSARVTSGYYEQYF
-	TRBV2	TRBJ2-3	-	TGTGCCAACGGGCGCGGAGATACGCAGTATTTT	CANGRGDTQYF
TRBD2	TRBV5-1	TRBJ2-1	-	TGCGCCAGCAGCTTGGAGGTAGCGGGGGGTGCCTACAATGAGCAGTTCTTC	CASSLEVAGGAYNEQFF
-	TRBV12-3/TRBV12-4	TRBJ2-7	-	TGTGCCAGCAGTTCCACCGGAGGGTTCCTATCCTACGAGCAGTACTTC	CASSSTGGFLSYEQYF
TRBD1	TRBV5-1	TRBJ1-6	-	TGCGCCAGCAGCTTGGAAGGGACAGACCATAATTCACCCCTCCACTTT	CASSLEGTDHNSPLHF
-	TRBV4-1	TRBJ1-5	-	TGCGCCAGCAGCCAAGATCTGGACCCGCATCGGCCCCAGCATTTT	CASSQDLDPHRPQHF
-	TRBV27	TRBJ2-7	once	TGTGCCAGCAGAAACTCCTACGAGCAGTACTTC	CASRNSYEQYF
TRBD1	TRBV3-1	TRBJ1-4	-	TGTGCCAGCAGCCAGGCCGGGACAGCTAATGAAAAACTGTTTTTT	CASSQAGTANEKLFF
-	TRBV4-1	TRBJ1-2	-	TGCGCCAGCAGCCACGGGACTGCGAAGGCCTATGGCTACACCTTC	CASSHGTAKAYGYTF
-	TRBV12-3/TRBV12-4	TRBJ2-3	-	TGTGCCAGCAGACACACAGGGAATACAGATACGCAGTATTTT	CASRHTGNTDTQYF
TRBD1	TRBV29-1	TRBJ1-1	-	TGCAGCGTGGGCCTCAGGACAGGGACTGAAGCTTTCTTT	CSVGLRTGTEAFF
-	TRBV20-1	TRBJ1-5	-	TGCAGTGGACGAGACTTAGGGCAGCCCCAGCATTTT	CSGRDLGQPQHF
TRBD2	TRBV6-2/TRBV6-3	TRBJ2-4	-	TGTGCCAGCAGTTACGCGACTAGCGGGGCCAAAAACATTCAGTACTTC	CASSYATSGAKNIQYF
-	TRBV19	TRBJ1-5	once	TGTGCCAGTAGTAAATTCGGAACGGCTCAGCCCCAGCATTTT	CASSKFGTAQPQHF
-	TRBV7-2	TRBJ2-3	-	TGTGCCAGCAGCTGGGGGGGCACAGATACGCAGTATTTT	CASSWGGTDTQYF
-	TRBV2	TRBJ1-1	-	TGTGCCAGCAGTGGAGAGGGGGAGAGGACTGAAGCTTTCTTT	CASSGEGERTEAFF
-	TRBV20-1	TRBJ2-3	-	TGCAGTGCTAGAGATGCCCAGGAAAACCGTCGGACAGATACGCAGTATTTT	CSARDAQENRRTDTQYF
-	TRBV4-1	TRBJ1-1	once	TGCGCCAGCAGCCTTCAGAGGGAGAACACTGAAGCTTTCTTT	CASSLQRENTEAFF
-	TRBV3-1	TRBJ1-2	-	TGTGCCAGCAGCCAAGATATCCACCCAGCTAACTATGGCTACACCTTC	CASSQDIHPANYGYTF
TRBD1	TRBV5-6	TRBJ2-3	-	TGTGCCAGCAGCTTGAGGGACAGGGGGCCGAATACGCAGTATTTT	CASSLRDRGPNTQYF
TRBD1	TRBV19	TRBJ1-2	once	TGTGCCAGTAGTACCGGACAGGGGATCTATGGCTACACCTTC	CASSTGQGIYGYTF
-	TRBV3-1	TRBJ2-2	-	TGTGCCAGCAGCCATCTACAGGTTGCCGGGGAGCTGTTTTTT	CASSHLQVAGELFF
TRBD2	TRBV3-1	TRBJ2-2	-	TGTGCCAGCAGCGATAGCGGGGACACCGGGGAGCTGTTTTTT	CASSDSGDTGELFF
-	TRBV6-6	TRBJ2-7	-	TGTGCCAGCAGTTACCCCTCCTACGAGCAGTACTTC	CASSYPSYEQYF
-	TRBV7-3	TRBJ2-5	-	TGTGCCAGCAGCTTACAGAACCAAGAGACCCAGTACTTC	CASSLQNQETQYF
-	TRBV3-1	TRBJ2-5	-	TGTGCCAGCAGCCAAGGTTGGGGGATTAGAGAGACCCAGTACTTC	CASSQGWGIRETQYF
-	TRBV5-8	TRBJ2-7	-	TGTGCCAGCACTCCTGACGATATGTTCGAGCAGTACTTC	CASTPDDMFEQYF
TRBD1	TRBV18	TRBJ2-4	-	TGTGCCAGCTCACCGGACAGGGGTAAAAACATTCAGTACTTC	CASSPDRGKNIQYF
TRBD1	TRBV6-1	TRBJ1-1	-	TGTGCCAGCCACAGGGGTCCTGGGGGGACTGAAGCTTTCTTT	CASHRGPGGTEAFF